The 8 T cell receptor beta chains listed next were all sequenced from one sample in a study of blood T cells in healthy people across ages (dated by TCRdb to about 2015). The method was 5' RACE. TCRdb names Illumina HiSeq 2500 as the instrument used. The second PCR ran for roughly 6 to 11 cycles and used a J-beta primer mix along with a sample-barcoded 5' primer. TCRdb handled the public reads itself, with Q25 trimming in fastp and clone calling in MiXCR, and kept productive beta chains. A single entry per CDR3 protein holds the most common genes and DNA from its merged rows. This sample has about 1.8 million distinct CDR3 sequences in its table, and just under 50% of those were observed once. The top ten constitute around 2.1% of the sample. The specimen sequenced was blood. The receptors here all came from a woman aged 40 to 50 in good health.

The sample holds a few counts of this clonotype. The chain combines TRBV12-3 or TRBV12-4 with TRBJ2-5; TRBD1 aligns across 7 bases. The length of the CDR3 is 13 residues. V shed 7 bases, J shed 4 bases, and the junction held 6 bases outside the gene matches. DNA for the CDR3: TGTGCCAGCACCCACAGGGGTGGAGAGACCCAGTACTTC. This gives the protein CASTHRGGETQYF.

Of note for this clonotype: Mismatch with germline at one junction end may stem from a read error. The CDR3 sequence: CAGSQGVYEQYF. CDR3 in DNA: TGTGCCGGCAGCCAGGGTGTCTACGAGCAGTACTTC. The chain recombines TRBV11-2 with TRBJ2-7; tentative D call: TRBD1 (5 bases). This CDR3 comprises 12 residues. Germline loops: CDR1 SGHAT, CDR2 FQNNGV.

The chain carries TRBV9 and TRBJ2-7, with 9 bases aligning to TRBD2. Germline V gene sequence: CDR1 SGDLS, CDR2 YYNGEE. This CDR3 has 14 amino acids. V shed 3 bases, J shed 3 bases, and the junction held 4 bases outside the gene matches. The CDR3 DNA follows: TGTGCCAGCAGCGCCGGGACTAGCAACTACGAGCAGTACTTC. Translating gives CASSAGTSNYEQYF.

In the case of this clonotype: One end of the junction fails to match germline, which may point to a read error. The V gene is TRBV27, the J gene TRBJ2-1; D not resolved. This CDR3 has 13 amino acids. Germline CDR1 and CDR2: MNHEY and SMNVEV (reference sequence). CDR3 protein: CASSSNSCNEQFF. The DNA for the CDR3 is TGTGCCAGCAGTTCAAACTCCTGCAATGAGCAGTTCTTC.

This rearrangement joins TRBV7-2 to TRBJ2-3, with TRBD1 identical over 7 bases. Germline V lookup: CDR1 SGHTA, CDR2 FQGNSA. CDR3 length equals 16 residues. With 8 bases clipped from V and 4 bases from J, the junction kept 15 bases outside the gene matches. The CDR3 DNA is TGTGCCAGCCTTAGTCACCGTACAGGGGTGGCAGATACGCAGTATTTT. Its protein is CASLSHRTGVADTQYF.

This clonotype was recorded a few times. CDR3 amino acids: CASSLDDPGIYGYTF. DNA of the CDR3: TGTGCCAGCAGCTTAGATGACCCAGGGATCTATGGCTACACCTTC. The chain links TRBV7-9 to TRBJ1-2; tentatively, D is TRBD1 (5 bases). The germline V and J ends were trimmed by 1 base and 4 bases, with 13 bases remaining between them. This CDR3 comprises 15 residues. Germline V gives CDR1 SEHNR, CDR2 FQNEAQ (reference sequence).

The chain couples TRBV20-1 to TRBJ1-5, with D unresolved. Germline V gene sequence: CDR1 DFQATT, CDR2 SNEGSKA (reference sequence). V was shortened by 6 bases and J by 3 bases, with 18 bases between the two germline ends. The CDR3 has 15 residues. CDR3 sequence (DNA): TGCAGTGCCCTCGAATGGGTAAACCCCAATCAGCCCCAGCATTTT. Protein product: CSALEWVNPNQPQHF.

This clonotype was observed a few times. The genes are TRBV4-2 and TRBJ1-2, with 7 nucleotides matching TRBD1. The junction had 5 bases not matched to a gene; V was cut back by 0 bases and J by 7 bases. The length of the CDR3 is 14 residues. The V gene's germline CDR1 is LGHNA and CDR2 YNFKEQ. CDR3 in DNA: TGTGCCAGCAGCCAAGATCGGACAGGTACTGGCTACACCTTC. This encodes CASSQDRTGTGYTF.